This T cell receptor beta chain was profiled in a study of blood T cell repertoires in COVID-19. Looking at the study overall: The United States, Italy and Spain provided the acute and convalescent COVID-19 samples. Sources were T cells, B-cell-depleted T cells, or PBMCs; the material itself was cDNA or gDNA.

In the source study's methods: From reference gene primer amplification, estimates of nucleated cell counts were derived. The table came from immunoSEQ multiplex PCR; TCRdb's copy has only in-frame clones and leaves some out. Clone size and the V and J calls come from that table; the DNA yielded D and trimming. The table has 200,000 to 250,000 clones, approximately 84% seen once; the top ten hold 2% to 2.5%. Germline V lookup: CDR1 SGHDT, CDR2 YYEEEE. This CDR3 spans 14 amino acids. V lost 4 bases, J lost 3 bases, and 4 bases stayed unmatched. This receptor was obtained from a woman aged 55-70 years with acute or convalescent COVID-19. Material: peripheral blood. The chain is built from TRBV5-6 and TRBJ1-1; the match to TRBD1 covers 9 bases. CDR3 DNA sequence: TGTGCCAGCAGCCGGGACAGGGTCGACACTGAAGCTTTCTTT. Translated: CASSRDRVDTEAFF.